The TCR beta chain described here comes from a study of cytomegalovirus exposure and HLA in healthy donors. The PCR ran on 60 Vbeta and 13 Jbeta primers. The data were produced by immunoSEQ multiplex PCR, yet TCRdb's version contains in-frame clones alone and is incomplete. Among some 130,000 clones listed, 55% to 75% were seen once. To note about this clone: The antigen is unknown.

Study-level findings and limits: In a later analysis, HLA-associated TCR beta chains were more clonally expanded than equally common others.

This CDR3 region has 14 residues. The germline V and J ends were trimmed by 6 bases and 6 bases, with 15 bases remaining between them. The germline V gene encodes CDR1 SNHLY and CDR2 FYNNEI. The TCR was taken from a man between 25 and 39 years old in good health and CMV-seropositive. Sequencing was performed on PBMCs. The chain recombines TRBV2 with TRBJ2-1; D unclear. CDR3 residues: CASRTAAGSNEQFF. The CDR3 DNA sequence: TGTGCCAGCAGAACGGCAGCCGGGTCCAATGAGCAGTTCTTC.